The T cell receptor beta chain under discussion was sequenced for a study of PD-1 blockade in classical Hodgkin lymphoma. Worth noting for this clone: This sample also contains other DNA sequences that code for the same CDR3.

The table came from immunoSEQ multiplex PCR; TCRdb's copy has only in-frame clones and leaves some out. Found here are 20,000 to 30,000 clones, roughly 89% of them singletons; the top ten hold more than 0.45%. Time point described: newly diagnosed, previously untreated cHL patient sample. Investigators isolated CD4+ T cells from thawed PBMCs through magnetic negative selection. The source is a human donor with classical Hodgkin lymphoma. The sequenced material came from CD4+ T cells from blood.

The CDR3 DNA follows: TGCGCCAGCAGCTTTTCGACCACTAATGAAAAACTGTTTTTT. Translating it yields CASSFSTTNEKLFF. The chain couples TRBV5-1 to TRBJ1-4; D uncertain. Looked up from germline, CDR1 is SGHRS and CDR2 is YFSETQ. V was clipped by 2 bases and J by 2 bases, with 7 bases between them. This CDR3 region has 14 residues.